Shown below are 28 T cell receptor beta chains from a single sample sequenced in a study of shared clonotypes between healthy human individuals. The repertoire was sequenced with immunoSEQ multiplex PCR; TCRdb's copy has only in-frame clones and lacks some. The sample holds some 2 million clones, less than 95% seen once. Cells designated naive CD8 were CD45RO-negative and were positively selected for CCR7, with terminally differentiated effector memory CD45RA+ cells excluded. Sequencing was carried out using naive CD8+ T cells sorted from blood. All receptors come from a man aged 18 to 30 in good health.

The chain recombines TRBV28 with TRBJ1-2; D is perhaps TRBD1 (5 bases). Trimming cost V 5 bases and J 3 bases, with 25 bases left between them. The CDR3 runs 18 residues. Germline loops: CDR1 MDHEN, CDR2 SYDVKM. The CDR3 is CASSATSGLNWGDYGYTF. Here the CDR3 DNA reads TGTGCCAGCAGTGCTACCTCCGGACTCAATTGGGGGGACTATGGCTACACCTTC.

The genes are TRBV7-2 and TRBJ1-2, with D unresolved. CDR1 is SGHTA, CDR2 FQGNSA, per germline. Between the trimmed V and J ends, which lost 1 base and 0 bases, there was a span of 9 bases. The CDR3 totals 15 residues. CDR3 nucleotide sequence: TGTGCCAGCAGCTTAGTGCCAGGAACTAACTATGGCTACACCTTC. Translating gives CASSLVPGTNYGYTF. The entire variable domain, with the rest obtained from reference TRBV7-2 and TRBJ1-2, is as follows: GAGVSQSPSNKVTEKGKDVELRCDPISGHTALYWYRQSLGQGLEFLIYFQGNSAPDKSGLPSDRFSAERTGGSVSTLTIQRTQQEDSAVYLCASSLVPGTNYGYTFGSGTRLTVV.

The chain combines TRBV27 with TRBJ1-1, with TRBD1 as a possible D gene (5 bases). In germline, CDR1 is MNHEY, CDR2 SMNVEV (reference sequence). The CDR3 totals 16 residues. The V end was cut by 0 bases, the J end by 7 bases, with 18 bases between. The CDR3 coding sequence is TGTGCCAGCAGTTTATCCCCCGGGACGCACAATCTTGAAGCTTTCTTT. It encodes CASSLSPGTHNLEAFF.

The chain combines TRBV7-9 with TRBJ2-3, with D tentatively TRBD2 (6 bases). The CDR3 consists of 16 residues. V was trimmed by 5 bases and J by 4 bases, leaving 19 bases between them. CDR1 and CDR2 from the germline V gene are SEHNR and FQNEAQ (reference sequence). The CDR3 region is CASSPLDREPADTQYF. CDR3 nucleotide sequence: TGTGCCAGCAGCCCCCTAGATCGGGAGCCGGCAGATACGCAGTATTTT.

This chain uses TRBV2 with TRBJ1-2, with TRBD1 matching over 7 bases. The V gene end was trimmed by 8 bases and the J gene end by 7 bases; junction bases not matched to a gene: 10. Germline CDR1 and CDR2: SNHLY and FYNNEI. CDR3 length: 13 amino acids. CDR3: CASPPGGRLGYTF. DNA of the CDR3: TGTGCCAGCCCCCCAGGGGGGCGGCTTGGCTACACCTTC.

The chain recombines TRBV5-4 with TRBJ2-5; perhaps TRBD1 as D (6 bases). Per germline, CDR1 SGHNT and CDR2 YYREEE (reference sequence). Trimming took 4 bases from V and 1 from J, leaving 11 bases between them. This CDR3 comprises 14 residues. The CDR3 nucleotides read TGTGCCAGCAGCCCCCCGGACAGCCAAGAGACCCAGTACTTC. Its translation: CASSPPDSQETQYF.

This chain uses TRBV28 with TRBJ1-1; D possibly corresponds to TRBD1 (6 bases). CDR3 length equals 12 residues. Trimming stripped 10 bases from V and 4 bases from J, with 13 bases between. Germline loops: CDR1 MDHEN, CDR2 SYDVKM. CDR3 protein: CATEGGRTEAFF. The CDR3 nucleotides read TGTGCCACAGAAGGGGGGCGCACTGAAGCTTTCTTT.

The chain has TRBV30 and TRBJ1-6; 8 bases agree with TRBD1. Germline V gives CDR1 GTSNPN, CDR2 SVGIG (reference sequence). Germline trimming cut 1 base from V and 8 bases from J; bases unmatched to any gene: 1. This CDR3 spans 13 amino acids. The CDR3, as DNA: TGTGCCTGGAGTGAGACAGGGGATTCACCCCTCCACTTT. Translating gives CAWSETGDSPLHF.

The chain carries TRBV27 and TRBJ1-2; D gene unclear. This CDR3 is built from 12 residues. The V and J ends lost 8 bases and 3 bases respectively, with 10 bases between them. Germline lookup yields CDR1 MNHEY and CDR2 SMNVEV (reference sequence). The CDR3 spells CASGDGHYGYTF. The DNA for the CDR3 is TGTGCCAGCGGTGACGGGCACTATGGCTACACCTTC.

The chain carries TRBV30 and TRBJ2-1; TRBD1 agrees at 8 bases. This CDR3 is built from 14 residues. In germline, CDR1 is GTSNPN, CDR2 SVGIG (reference sequence). V lost 4 bases to trimming and J lost 5 bases; unmatched junction nucleotides: 7. The CDR3 is CAWTKDRGHNEQFF. CDR3 DNA sequence: TGTGCCTGGACCAAAGACAGGGGACACAATGAGCAGTTCTTC.

The chain has TRBV19 and TRBJ2-7; tentative D call: TRBD1 (6 bases). The V and J ends lost 7 bases and 1 base respectively, with 11 bases between them. There are 13 residues in the CDR3. The V gene's germline CDR1 is LNHDA and CDR2 SQIVND (reference sequence). DNA for the CDR3: TGTGCCAGTACAGGGGCACCTTCCTACGAGCAGTACTTC. As protein: CASTGAPSYEQYF.

The chain combines TRBV30 with TRBJ1-2; 9 bases line up with TRBD1. V dropped 1 base and J dropped 2; count of bases not matched to a gene: 5. Looked up from germline, CDR1 is GTSNPN and CDR2 is SVGIG (reference sequence). This CDR3 spans 15 amino acids. For the CDR3, the DNA is TGTGCCTGGAGTGCCCCCGGGACAGGGAACTATGGCTACACCTTC. It specifies CAWSAPGTGNYGYTF.

The J gene is TRBJ1-2, the V gene TRBV14; 7 nucleotides line up with TRBD1. Germline loops: CDR1 SGHDN, CDR2 FVKESK. Trimming at V came to 5 bases and at J to 3 bases, leaving 6 bases not matched to a gene. This CDR3 is 14 amino acids long. The CDR3 protein is CASSGWGQYYGYTF. The CDR3 nucleotides are TGTGCCAGCAGCGGGTGGGGACAGTACTATGGCTACACCTTC. The variable domain in full, with the rest retrieved from reference TRBV14 and TRBJ1-2, is EAGVTQFPSHSVIEKGQTVTLRCDPISGHDNLYWYRRVMGKEIKFLLHFVKESKQDESGMPNNRFLAERTGGTYSTLKVQPAELEDSGVYFCASSGWGQYYGYTFGSGTRLTVV.

This clone appeared a single time. The rearrangement uses TRBV2 and TRBJ2-7; tentative D call: TRBD1 (5 bases). CDR1 is SNHLY, CDR2 FYNNEI, per germline. V lost 4 bases, J lost 1 base, and 20 bases lay in between. There are 17 residues in the CDR3. The CDR3 coding sequence is TGTGCCAGCAGTGTAAGTCTGGCAGGAACAGGTTCCTACGAGCAGTACTTC. This encodes CASSVSLAGTGSYEQYF. Full variable domain (outside the CDR3, taken from reference TRBV2 and TRBJ2-7): EPEVTQTPSHQVTQMGQEVILRCVPISNHLYFYWYRQILGQKVEFLVSFYNNEISEKSEIFDDQFSVERPDGSNFTLKIRSTKLEDSAMYFCASSVSLAGTGSYEQYFGPGTRLTVT.

The chain joins TRBV7-9 to TRBJ1-1; weak D call: TRBD1 (5 bases). The CDR3 sequence is 18 residues long. From germline, CDR1 is SEHNR and CDR2 FQNEAQ (reference sequence). Trimming removed 0 bases from V and 2 bases from J, with 19 bases in between. CDR3: CASSLAQGLGQTNTEAFF. CDR3 nucleotides: TGTGCCAGCAGCTTAGCTCAGGGTTTGGGTCAGACAAACACTGAAGCTTTCTTT.

This chain uses TRBV30 with TRBJ1-1; 8 bases map to TRBD1. The germline V gene encodes CDR1 GTSNPN and CDR2 SVGIG (reference sequence). The junction had 1 base not matched to a gene; V was cut back by 5 bases and J by 5 bases. This CDR3 comprises 11 residues. This CDR3 reads CAWGQGTEAFF. The CDR3 DNA reads as TGTGCCTGGGGACAGGGTACTGAAGCTTTCTTT.

Note on this clone: Within the sample, other DNA sequences also encode this same CDR3. The chain carries TRBV28 and TRBJ2-1; D assignment may be TRBD1 or TRBD2 (5 bases each). The CDR3 spans 14 residues. Germline CDR1 and CDR2: MDHEN and SYDVKM. Deletions cut 2 bases from V and 4 bases from J, with 9 bases between. CDR3 loop: CASSLRGPYNEQFF. The DNA of the CDR3 is TGTGCCAGCAGTTTACGGGGACCTTACAATGAGCAGTTCTTC.

V gene TRBV29-1 combines with J gene TRBJ2-1; D gene uncertain. In germline, CDR1 is SQVTM, CDR2 ANQGSEA. The CDR3 sequence is 12 residues long. V was trimmed by 4 bases and J by 4 bases, leaving 8 bases between them. CDR3 sequence (DNA): TGCAGCGTTGCTCGCGATTACAATGAGCAGTTCTTC. This sequence encodes CSVARDYNEQFF.

The CDR3 bases are TGTGCCAGCAGCTTAGGGGGTTTTGGGACAGGGTCTCTAGATGAGCAGTTCTTC. This translates into CASSLGGFGTGSLDEQFF. The chain uses TRBV7-9 and TRBJ2-1; 9 nucleotides align to TRBD1. CDR1 is SEHNR and CDR2 is FQNEAQ in the germline V gene (reference sequence). The CDR3 sequence is 18 residues long. J was trimmed by 8 bases and V by 1 base; bases with no gene match: 15.

This chain connects TRBV5-4 to TRBJ2-7, with 8 bases aligning to TRBD1. V lost 4 bases and J lost 5; bases outside the gene matches: 5. Germline CDR1 reads SGHNT; CDR2 reads YYREEE (reference sequence). There are 13 residues in the CDR3. CDR3 sequence: CASSVTGEDEQYF. DNA for the CDR3: TGTGCCAGCAGCGTGACAGGGGAGGACGAGCAGTACTTC.

The sample holds a few counts of this clone. The CDR3 DNA reads TGTGCTAGTGGTTGGGGCACCGGGGAGCTGTTTTTT. Translating it yields CASGWGTGELFF. The V call is TRBV12-5, the J call TRBJ2-2; D is ambiguous. Germline values: CDR1 LGHNT, CDR2 FRNRAP. Trimming shortened V by 4 bases and J by 4 bases, and 4 bases separated the two germline ends. The CDR3 runs to 12 residues.

This chain connects TRBV6-1 to TRBJ1-1; a possible D gene is TRBD1 (5 bases). Germline V gene lookup returns CDR1 MNHNS and CDR2 SASEGT. With 6 bases removed from V and 5 bases from J, the gap between germline ends came to 13 bases. The CDR3 spans 13 residues. CDR3 residues: CASRAGSETEAFF. The CDR3, as DNA: TGTGCCAGCAGGGCAGGGAGTGAGACTGAAGCTTTCTTT.

A note on this clone: This CDR3 is also generated by other DNA sequences in the sample. This chain connects TRBV9 to TRBJ1-1, with unresolved D. Germline CDR1 is SGDLS and CDR2 is YYNGEE. The CDR3 is made up of 14 amino acids. The ends were cut back, 0 bases at V and 1 base at J, with 7 bases in the middle. CDR3 in amino acids: CASSVGGANTEAFF. The CDR3 DNA sequence: TGTGCCAGCAGCGTAGGAGGAGCGAACACTGAAGCTTTCTTT.

The CDR3, as DNA: TGCAGCGTTGAGGCGACAGGGAGCTCCTACGAGCAGTACTTC. Translation gives CSVEATGSSYEQYF. The V gene is TRBV29-1, the J gene TRBJ2-7; TRBD1 agrees at 7 bases. The CDR3 is 14 amino acids. Germline assignment: CDR1 SQVTM and CDR2 ANQGSEA. The junction had 5 bases not matched to a gene; V was cut back by 3 bases and J by 0 bases.

The chain is built from TRBV7-9 and TRBJ2-7; possible D gene TRBD2, 5 bases. Trimming pared 1 base from V and 5 bases from J, leaving 15 bases between. CDR3 length: 15 amino acids. Germline CDR1 is SEHNR and CDR2 is FQNEAQ (reference sequence). DNA for the CDR3: TGTGCCAGCAGCTTAGGTCTAGCCCCCTGGAACGAGCAGTACTTC. Protein product: CASSLGLAPWNEQYF.

J is TRBJ2-7 and V is TRBV7-9, with 7 bases that match TRBD1. CDR1 is SEHNR and CDR2 is FQNEAQ in the germline V gene (reference sequence). The CDR3 is 14 residues long. The V and J ends lost 6 bases and 3 bases, in that order; junction bases with no gene match: 8. The CDR3 is CASRGGQYDYEQYF. DNA of the CDR3: TGTGCCAGCAGAGGGGGACAGTACGACTACGAGCAGTACTTC. The full variable domain, in which reference TRBV7-9 and TRBJ2-7 provide the parts outside the CDR3, is DTGVSQNPRHKITKRGQNVTFRCDPISEHNRLYWYRQTLGQGPEFLTYFQNEAQLEKSRLLSDRFSAERPKGSFSTLEIQRTEQGDSAMYLCASRGGQYDYEQYFGPGTRLTVT.

The CDR3 nucleotides are TGTGCCAGCAGTTCGGGTGGTAGCGTCAATGAGCAGTTCTTC. It translates to CASSSGGSVNEQFF. The J gene is TRBJ2-1, the V gene TRBV27; D is perhaps TRBD2 (5 bases). The CDR3 runs to 14 residues. Germline V gene lookup returns CDR1 MNHEY and CDR2 SMNVEV (reference sequence). V shed 4 bases and J shed 6 bases, with 13 bases lying between them.

This rearrangement joins TRBV7-9 to TRBJ2-7; 8 nucleotides align to TRBD2. CDR3 size: 16 residues. Germline values: CDR1 SEHNR, CDR2 FQNEAQ (reference sequence). V was clipped by 1 base and J by 0 bases; unmatched bases: 5. This CDR3 is CASSLGRGGSSYEQYF. DNA for the CDR3: TGTGCCAGCAGCTTAGGCCGGGGGGGGAGCTCCTACGAGCAGTACTTC. Full variable domain (rest looked up from reference TRBV7-9 and TRBJ2-7): DTGVSQNPRHKITKRGQNVTFRCDPISEHNRLYWYRQTLGQGPEFLTYFQNEAQLEKSRLLSDRFSAERPKGSFSTLEIQRTEQGDSAMYLCASSLGRGGSSYEQYFGPGTRLTVT.